Below, 21 T cell receptor beta chains from the same sample are listed, as sequenced in a study of radiotherapy plus CTLA-4 blockade in lung cancer. Sequenced by immunoSEQ multiplex PCR; TCRdb stores in-frame clones only, minus some. This sample yields about 51,000 clones, of which about 85% are seen a single time; around 8.8% belongs to the top ten. Here the sequenced sample was peripheral blood, taken from a patient treated with radiotherapy plus ipilimumab. These receptors all stem from a human donor with non-small cell lung cancer who had a complete response to radiotherapy plus ipilimumab.

The count of this clone is one. This chain joins TRBV18 and TRBJ1-5; D perhaps matches TRBD1 (5 bases). The CDR3 covers 13 residues. Germline values: CDR1 KGHSH, CDR2 LQKENI. V lost 7 bases and J 5 bases, leaving 12 bases between the germline ends. The DNA for the CDR3 is TGTGCCAGCTGCACGGGGGAGGATCAGCCCCAGCATTTT. This encodes CASCTGEDQPQHF.

The chain recombines TRBV10-3 with TRBJ2-5; TRBD2 aligns across 10 bases. The CDR3 runs 15 residues. Germline V CDR1 and CDR2: ENHRY, SYGVKD. With 5 bases clipped from V and 1 base from J, the junction kept 4 bases outside the gene matches. CDR3 sequence reads: CAISLTSGFQETQYF. DNA for the CDR3: TGTGCCATCAGTCTGACTAGCGGGTTCCAAGAGACCCAGTACTTC.

The chain joins TRBV10-3 to TRBJ2-1; TRBD2 agrees at 7 bases. This CDR3 spans 19 amino acids. Germline V gene sequence: CDR1 ENHRY, CDR2 SYGVKD. J gave up 0 bases and V 4 bases, and 15 bases lay outside the gene matches. The CDR3 nucleotides are TGTGCCATCAGTGGAGACGGGACTAACAATCAGGGCTCCTACAATGAGCAGTTCTTC. Amino acids: CAISGDGTNNQGSYNEQFF.

This chain links TRBV29-1 with TRBJ1-1; 7 bases are shared with TRBD1. With V trimmed by 6 bases and J by 8 bases, 6 bases remained unmatched. Germline CDR1 SQVTM, CDR2 ANQGSEA. The CDR3 consists of 11 residues. The CDR3 nucleotides read TGCAGCGTGACGACGGGACAGGAAGCTTTCTTT. Translating it yields CSVTTGQEAFF.

V usage is TRBV5-5 and J usage is TRBJ1-2, with a possible D match to TRBD1 (5 bases). The CDR3 is made up of 15 amino acids. The V gene lost 4 bases and the J gene lost 4 bases, with 17 bases spanning the gap. CDR1 and CDR2 from the germline V gene are SGHKS and YYEKEE (reference sequence). The CDR3 nucleotides read TGTGCCAGCAGCCCGGGGGGGGTTATGGGCTATGGCTACACCTTC. This encodes CASSPGGVMGYGYTF.

V gene TRBV4-3 combines with J gene TRBJ1-6; the D is unclear. The ends were cut back, 2 bases at V and 4 bases at J, with 15 bases in the middle. Germline assignment: CDR1 LGHNA and CDR2 YSLEER. The CDR3 runs to 17 residues. The CDR3 is CASSQSLSLSYNSPLHF. CDR3 in DNA: TGCGCCAGCAGCCAATCTCTTTCCCTATCATATAATTCACCCCTCCACTTT.

This sequence joins TRBV23-1 and TRBJ1-5; TRBD1 matches 10 bases. TRBV23-1 is placed among ORFs of uncertain function. The V gene end was trimmed by 9 bases and the J gene end by 4 bases; junction bases not matched to a gene: 15. CDR3 length: 17 amino acids. The CDR3 here is CASFAGTGAAENQPQHF. As DNA, the CDR3 is TGCGCCAGTTTTGCCGGGACAGGGGCCGCTGAGAATCAGCCCCAGCATTTT.

The chain couples TRBV7-8 to TRBJ2-7; the D is unclear. Germline assignment: CDR1 SGHVS and CDR2 FQNEAQ. V lost 1 base to trimming and J lost 2 bases, with 6 bases between them. The CDR3 is made up of 13 amino acids. The CDR3, as DNA: TGTGCCAGCAGCTTAGGCGTAACCTACGAGCAGTACTTC. Translating gives CASSLGVTYEQYF. The complete variable domain, with remaining parts taken from reference TRBV7-8 and TRBJ2-7, reads GAGVSQSPRYKVAKRGQDVALRCDPISGHVSLFWYQQALGQGPEFLTYFQNEAQLDKSGLPSDRFFAERPEGSVSTLKIQRTQQEDSAVYLCASSLGVTYEQYFGPGTRLTVT.

The chain uses TRBV18 and TRBJ2-6; TRBD1 is a possible D gene (6 bases). V lost 3 bases, J lost 4 bases, and 22 bases lay in between. This CDR3 comprises 19 residues. Germline V gives CDR1 KGHSH, CDR2 LQKENI. CDR3: CASSPRMAGVSFGANVLTF. The CDR3 DNA reads TGTGCCAGCTCACCTCGAATGGCAGGGGTTTCATTCGGGGCCAACGTCCTGACTTTC.

The V call is TRBV6-1, the J call TRBJ2-7; D possibly corresponds to TRBD1 (6 bases). The CDR3 sequence is 14 residues long. Germline loops: CDR1 MNHNS, CDR2 SASEGT. V was clipped by 0 bases and J by 5 bases, with 11 bases between them. The CDR3 sequence: CASSEAGGRDEQYF. The CDR3, as DNA: TGTGCCAGCAGTGAAGCAGGGGGTAGGGACGAGCAGTACTTC.

The chain joins TRBV7-2 to TRBJ1-2; 8 positions match TRBD1. V trimming: 4 bases; J trimming: 6 bases; junction bases outside the gene matches: 7. The CDR3 is 14 residues long. The germline gives CDR1 SGHTA, CDR2 FQGNSA. The CDR3 DNA sequence: TGTGCCAGCAGCTCCAGGGGGCAGGAAGATGGCTACACCTTC. This sequence encodes CASSSRGQEDGYTF.

J is TRBJ1-6 and V is TRBV4-3; D remains unclear. V lost 0 bases to trimming and J lost 7 bases, with 13 bases between them. Per the germline V gene, CDR1 is LGHNA and CDR2 is YSLEER. The CDR3 contains 16 residues. The CDR3 loop is CASSQDRFNFNSPLHF. The CDR3 nucleotides read TGCGCCAGCAGCCAAGACAGGTTTAACTTCAATTCACCCCTCCACTTT.

This clone was seen more than once but under ten times. The V and J genes are TRBV6-5 and TRBJ2-5, with TRBD1 matching 7 bases. Germline CDR1 and CDR2: MNHEY and SVGAGI. Trimming took 8 bases from V and 5 from J; bases not matched to a gene: 11. The CDR3 spans 14 residues. The CDR3, as DNA: TGTGCCAGCTCAAGGACAGGACGAGCCGAGACCCAGTACTTC. It yields the protein CASSRTGRAETQYF.

This clone has only one observation. This chain links TRBV30 with TRBJ2-2, with D perhaps TRBD1 (5 bases). This CDR3 contains 16 residues. Per germline, CDR1 GTSNPN and CDR2 SVGIG (reference sequence). V was clipped by 4 bases and J by 0 bases, with 15 bases between them. This CDR3 is CAWTHKGLANTGELFF. The CDR3 region has the DNA TGTGCCTGGACCCACAAGGGGCTAGCGAACACCGGGGAGCTGTTTTTT.

This chain joins TRBV5-1 and TRBJ1-2, with 8 bases that match TRBD1. Trimming removed 0 bases from V and 6 bases from J; junction bases left unmatched: 7. The CDR3 sequence is 15 residues long. Germline assignment: CDR1 SGHRS and CDR2 YFSETQ. CDR3 coding DNA: TGCGCCAGCAGCTTGGGCAGGGGGCGTTCTGATGGCTACACCTTC. Translating it yields CASSLGRGRSDGYTF.

The chain combines TRBV7-2 with TRBJ2-5, with TRBD2 identical over 8 bases. Unmatched junction bases numbered 6, after V lost 5 bases and J lost 1 base. From germline, CDR1 is SGHTA and CDR2 FQGNSA. CDR3 size: 15 residues. This CDR3 is CASSPVAGPQETQYF. The CDR3 coding sequence is TGTGCCAGCAGCCCCGTAGCGGGGCCCCAAGAGACCCAGTACTTC.

Remarks on this clone: The same CDR3 is also encoded by other DNA sequences in this sample. This rearrangement joins TRBV5-1 to TRBJ1-2; no firm D call. Trimming took off 6 bases at V and 0 bases at J, with 21 bases between the two ends. This CDR3 is 17 amino acids long. The germline V gene has CDR1 SGHRS and CDR2 YFSETQ. DNA of the CDR3: TGCGCCAGCACCCGAAGAGAGGAGATGCTAACTAACTATGGCTACACCTTC. Its protein is CASTRREEMLTNYGYTF.

This chain links TRBV7-9 with TRBJ1-2; weak D call: TRBD1 (5 bases). The CDR3 is 13 residues long. Germline assignment: CDR1 SEHNR and CDR2 FQNEAQ (reference sequence). Trimming pared 1 base from V and 4 bases from J, leaving 7 bases between. Here the CDR3 reads CASSLEGLYGYTF. DNA for the CDR3: TGTGCCAGCAGCTTAGAGGGGCTCTATGGCTACACCTTC.

This clone was observed a few times. V usage is TRBV2 and J usage is TRBJ2-7; 7 bases are a match to TRBD1. The CDR3 is 15 residues long. The ends lost 1 base at V and 3 bases at J; junction bases unmatched: 6. Germline V lookup: CDR1 SNHLY, CDR2 FYNNEI. Here the CDR3 DNA reads TGTGCCAGCAGTGAAGGGCAAGGGGGCAACTACGAGCAGTACTTC. This codes for CASSEGQGGNYEQYF.

This chain connects TRBV30 to TRBJ1-3; D uncertain. The CDR3 totals 15 residues. The V end lost 0 bases, the J end lost 0 bases, and 9 bases lay between the germline ends. Per germline, CDR1 GTSNPN and CDR2 SVGIG (reference sequence). This CDR3 reads CAWSVGGISGNTIYF. CDR3 DNA sequence: TGTGCCTGGAGTGTTGGCGGCATCTCTGGAAACACCATATATTTT.

This chain joins TRBV5-1 and TRBJ2-6, with no clear D. V lost 3 bases to trimming and J lost 4 bases, with 14 bases between them. CDR1 and CDR2 (germline): SGHRS, YFSETQ. This CDR3 region has 16 residues. The CDR3: CASSSLGKPGANVLTF. DNA for the CDR3: TGCGCCAGCAGCTCGCTTGGTAAGCCAGGGGCCAACGTCCTGACTTTC.